Listed below are T cell receptor beta chains from one sample, sequenced in a study of HIV-infected children after antiretroviral therapy interruption. TCRdb processed the 3' RACE reads anew with MiXCR; each CDR3 protein has one entry. Here the sample spans some 7,000 distinct CDR3 sequences, roughly 15% being singletons. The sequencing here drew on CD45RO+ CD8+ T cells from PBMCs, pooled from several time points, taken from a donor given antiretroviral therapy, either interrupted or continuous. These receptors were collected from a pool of human donors with HIV. The CDR3 runs from the conserved cysteine through the conserved F or W. A D gene is named only where the DNA matches it firmly. Some rows have no size entry. The others give once, few or many, or a class for an expanded clone.

CDR3 DNA: TGTGCCAGCAGTGAAGATATTCGGGGGTATAATGAAAAACTGTTTTTT
CDR3 protein: CASSEDIRGYNEKLFF
D gene: NA
J gene: TRBJ1-4
V gene: TRBV2
clone size: many

CDR3 DNA: TGTGCCAGCAGTGAAACAACTAGCGAGTACAATGAGCAGTTCTTC
CDR3 protein: CASSETTSEYNEQFF
D gene: TRBD2
J gene: TRBJ2-1
V gene: TRBV2
clone size: medium-sized

CDR3 DNA: TGTGCCAGCAGCCAATTAACGGGGGAGCTGTTTTTT
CDR3 protein: CASSQLTGELFF
D gene: NA
J gene: TRBJ2-2
V gene: TRBV3-1
clone size: NA

CDR3 DNA: TGTGCCAGCAGTGAGCCAAATTGGACTAGCGGGAGCCCAGATACGCAGTATTTT
CDR3 protein: CASSEPNWTSGSPDTQYF
D gene: TRBD2
J gene: TRBJ2-3
V gene: TRBV25-1
clone size: many

CDR3 DNA: TGCAGTGCTAGTGACAAGGGCCCTACATATTACAATGAGCAGTTCTTC
CDR3 protein: CSASDKGPTYYNEQFF
D gene: NA
J gene: TRBJ2-1
V gene: TRBV20-1
clone size: NA

CDR3 DNA: TGCGCCAGCAGCAGTGGTATTAGTGGGGACAGGGGCCACGAGCAGTACTTC
CDR3 protein: CASSSGISGDRGHEQYF
D gene: TRBD1
J gene: TRBJ2-7
V gene: TRBV5-1
clone size: many

CDR3 DNA: TGTGCCACCAGCAGAGTGGGAACCCGCAATGAAAAACTGTTTTTT
CDR3 protein: CATSRVGTRNEKLFF
D gene: NA
J gene: TRBJ1-4
V gene: TRBV15
clone size: many

CDR3 DNA: TGTGCCAGCAGCCCCGCCGGAGGCGTCTACGAGCAGTACTTC
CDR3 protein: CASSPAGGVYEQYF
D gene: NA
J gene: TRBJ2-7
V gene: TRBV11-2
clone size: medium-sized

CDR3 DNA: TGTGCCAGCAGTTTTGGGGGCACAGATATGCAGTACTTC
CDR3 protein: CASSFGGTDMQYF
D gene: NA
J gene: TRBJ2-5
V gene: TRBV12-3/TRBV12-4
clone size: NA

CDR3 DNA: TGTGCCAGCAGTTTGCAGAGGGGGGCAGATACGCAGTATTTT
CDR3 protein: CASSLQRGADTQYF
D gene: NA
J gene: TRBJ2-3
V gene: TRBV6-6
clone size: once

CDR3 DNA: TGTGCCAGCAGCTCAAATTCCGGGACGGCGAACACCGGGGAGCTGTTTTTT
CDR3 protein: CASSSNSGTANTGELFF
D gene: NA
J gene: TRBJ2-2
V gene: TRBV7-1
clone size: NA

CDR3 DNA: TGTGCCAGCAGCTTAATTCGGCCCAGGGGCCCCGGGGAGCTGTTTTTT
CDR3 protein: CASSLIRPRGPGELFF
D gene: NA
J gene: TRBJ2-2
V gene: TRBV7-3
clone size: many

CDR3 DNA: TGCAGTGCTAGAGATTCTGGCAAGGTGACGCAGTATTTT
CDR3 protein: CSARDSGKVTQYF
D gene: NA
J gene: TRBJ2-3
V gene: TRBV20-1
clone size: NA

CDR3 DNA: TGTGCCAGCAGTTGGGACCCAATCAATGAGCAGTTCTTC
CDR3 protein: CASSWDPINEQFF
D gene: NA
J gene: TRBJ2-1
V gene: TRBV12-3/TRBV12-4
clone size: medium-sized

CDR3 DNA: TGCACCAGCAGCCCCCGGGTCGCTTATGGCTACACCTTC
CDR3 protein: CTSSPRVAYGYTF
D gene: NA
J gene: TRBJ1-2
V gene: TRBV5-1
clone size: NA

CDR3 DNA: TGTGCCAGCAGCTTATCTCCCCCGTCGGAGTACGAGCAGTACTTC
CDR3 protein: CASSLSPPSEYEQYF
D gene: NA
J gene: TRBJ2-7
V gene: TRBV11-2
clone size: hyperexpanded

CDR3 DNA: TGTGCCATCAGTGAGCCGGGGGCCGGCAGCACAGATACGCAGTATTTT
CDR3 protein: CAISEPGAGSTDTQYF
D gene: NA
J gene: TRBJ2-3
V gene: TRBV10-3
clone size: many

CDR3 DNA: TGTGCCAGCAAACGGACAGACACTGAAGCTTTCTTT
CDR3 protein: CASKRTDTEAFF
D gene: NA
J gene: TRBJ1-1
V gene: TRBV2
clone size: many

CDR3 DNA: TGTGCCAGCTCACCTGAAAGGATTCGTTTTGAAAAACTGTTTTTT
CDR3 protein: CASSPERIRFEKLFF
D gene: NA
J gene: TRBJ1-4
V gene: TRBV18
clone size: many

CDR3 DNA: TGTGCCAGCAGCATCGGACTAGCGGGAGGAAACAATGAGCAGTTCTTC
CDR3 protein: CASSIGLAGGNNEQFF
D gene: TRBD2
J gene: TRBJ2-1
V gene: TRBV7-3
clone size: medium-sized

CDR3 DNA: TGTGCCAGCAGTCAAACACCGGGACAGTACAATGAGCAGTTCTTC
CDR3 protein: CASSQTPGQYNEQFF
D gene: TRBD1
J gene: TRBJ2-1
V gene: TRBV14
clone size: many

CDR3 DNA: TGTGCCGCACCAGGGGGAAAGCCTGCAACTAATGAAAAACTGTTTTTT
CDR3 protein: CAAPGGKPATNEKLFF
D gene: TRBD1
J gene: TRBJ1-4
V gene: TRBV7-9
clone size: many

CDR3 DNA: TGTGCCAGTAGGCGGGAGGGGAACTACAATGAGCAGTTCTTC
CDR3 protein: CASRREGNYNEQFF
D gene: TRBD2
J gene: TRBJ2-1
V gene: TRBV19
clone size: medium-sized

CDR3 DNA: TGTGCCAGCAGTGGGGGGACAGGCCACTACGAGCAGTACTTC
CDR3 protein: CASSGGTGHYEQYF
D gene: TRBD1
J gene: TRBJ2-7
V gene: TRBV12-3/TRBV12-4
clone size: many